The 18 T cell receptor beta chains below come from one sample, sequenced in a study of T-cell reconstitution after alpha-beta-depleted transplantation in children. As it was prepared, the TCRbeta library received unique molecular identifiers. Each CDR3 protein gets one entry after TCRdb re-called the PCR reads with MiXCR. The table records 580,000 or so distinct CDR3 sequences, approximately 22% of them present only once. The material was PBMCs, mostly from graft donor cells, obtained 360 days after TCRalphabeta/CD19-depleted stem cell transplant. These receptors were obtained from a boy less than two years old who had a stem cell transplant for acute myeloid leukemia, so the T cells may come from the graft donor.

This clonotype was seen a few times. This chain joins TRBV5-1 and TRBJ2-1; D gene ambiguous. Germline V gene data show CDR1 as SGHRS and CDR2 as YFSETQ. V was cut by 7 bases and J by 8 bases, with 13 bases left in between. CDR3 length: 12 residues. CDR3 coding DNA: TGCGCCAGCCGTGGTTCCAACGATGAGCAGTTCTTC. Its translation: CASRGSNDEQFF.

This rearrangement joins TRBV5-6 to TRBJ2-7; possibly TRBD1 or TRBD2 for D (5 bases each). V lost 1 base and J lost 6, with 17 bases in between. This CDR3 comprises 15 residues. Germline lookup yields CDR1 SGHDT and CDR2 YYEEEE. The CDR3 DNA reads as TGTGCCAGCAGCTTGCGAGGGGTTCTAATTCTCGAGCAGTACGTC. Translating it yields CASSLRGVLILEQYV.

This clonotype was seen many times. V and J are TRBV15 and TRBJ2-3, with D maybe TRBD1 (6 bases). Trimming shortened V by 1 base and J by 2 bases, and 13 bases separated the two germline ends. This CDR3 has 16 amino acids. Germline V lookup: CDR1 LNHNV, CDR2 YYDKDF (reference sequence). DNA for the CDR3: TGTGCCACCAGCAGAGTGCAAGGGGGTAACACAGATACGCAGTATTTT. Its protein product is CATSRVQGGNTDTQYF. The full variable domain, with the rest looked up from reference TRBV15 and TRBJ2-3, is DAMVIQNPRYQVTQFGKPVTLSCSQTLNHNVMYWYQQKSSQAPKLLFHYYDKDFNNEADTPDNFQSRRPNTSFCFLDIRSPGLGDTAMYLCATSRVQGGNTDTQYFGPGTRLTVL.

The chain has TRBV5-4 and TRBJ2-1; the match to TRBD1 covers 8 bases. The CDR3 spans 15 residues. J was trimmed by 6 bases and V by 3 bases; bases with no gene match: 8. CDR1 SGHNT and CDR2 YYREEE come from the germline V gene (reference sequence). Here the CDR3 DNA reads TGTGCCAGCAGCTACACGACAGGGGCCCCCAATGAGCAGTTCTTC. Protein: CASSYTTGAPNEQFF.

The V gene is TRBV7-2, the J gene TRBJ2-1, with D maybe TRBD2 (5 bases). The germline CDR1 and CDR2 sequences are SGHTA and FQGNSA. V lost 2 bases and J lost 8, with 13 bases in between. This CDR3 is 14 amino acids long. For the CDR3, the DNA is TGTGCCAGCAGCTTATCGGACTTCCGGGATGAGCAGTTCTTC. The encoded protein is CASSLSDFRDEQFF.

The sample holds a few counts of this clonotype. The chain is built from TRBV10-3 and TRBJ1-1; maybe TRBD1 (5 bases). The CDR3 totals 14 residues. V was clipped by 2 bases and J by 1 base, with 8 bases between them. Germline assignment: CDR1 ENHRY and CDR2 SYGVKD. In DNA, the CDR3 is TGTGCCATCAGTGAGGTGGGGCAGAACACTGAAGCTTTCTTT. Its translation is CAISEVGQNTEAFF.

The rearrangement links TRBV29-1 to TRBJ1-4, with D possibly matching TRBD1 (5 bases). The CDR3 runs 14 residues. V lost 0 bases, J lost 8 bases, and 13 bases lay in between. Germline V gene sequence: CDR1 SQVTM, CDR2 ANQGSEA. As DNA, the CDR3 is TGCAGCGTTGAAGATGGCACACGGGGCGAAAAACTGTTTTTT. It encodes CSVEDGTRGEKLFF.

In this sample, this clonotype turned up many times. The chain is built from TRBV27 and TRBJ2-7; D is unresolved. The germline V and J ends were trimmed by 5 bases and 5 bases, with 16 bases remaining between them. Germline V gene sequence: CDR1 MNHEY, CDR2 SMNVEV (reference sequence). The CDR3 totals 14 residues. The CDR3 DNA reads TGTGCCAGCAGTATTACAAATCAGTTCGACGAGCAGTACGTC. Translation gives CASSITNQFDEQYV.

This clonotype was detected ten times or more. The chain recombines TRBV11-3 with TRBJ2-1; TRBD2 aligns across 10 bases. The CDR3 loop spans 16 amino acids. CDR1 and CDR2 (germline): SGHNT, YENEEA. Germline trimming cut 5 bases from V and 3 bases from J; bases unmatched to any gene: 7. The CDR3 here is CASSGRIAGGYNEQFF. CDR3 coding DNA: TGTGCCAGCAGCGGCCGTATAGCGGGGGGCTACAATGAGCAGTTCTTC. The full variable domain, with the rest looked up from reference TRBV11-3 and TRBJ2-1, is EAGVVQSPRYKIIEKKQPVAFWCNPISGHNTLYWYLQNLGQGPELLIRYENEEAVDDSQLPKDRFSAERLKGVDSTLKIQPAELGDSAVYLCASSGRIAGGYNEQFFGPGTRLTVL.

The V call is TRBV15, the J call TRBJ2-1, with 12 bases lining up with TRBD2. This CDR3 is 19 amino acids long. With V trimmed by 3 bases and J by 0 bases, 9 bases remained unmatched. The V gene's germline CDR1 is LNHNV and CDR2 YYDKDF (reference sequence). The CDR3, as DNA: TGTGCCACCAGCAGGAGTATACTAGCGGGGGGACACTCCTACAATGAGCAGTTCTTC. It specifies CATSRSILAGGHSYNEQFF. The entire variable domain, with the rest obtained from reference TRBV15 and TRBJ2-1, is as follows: DAMVIQNPRYQVTQFGKPVTLSCSQTLNHNVMYWYQQKSSQAPKLLFHYYDKDFNNEADTPDNFQSRRPNTSFCFLDIRSPGLGDTAMYLCATSRSILAGGHSYNEQFFGPGTRLTVL.

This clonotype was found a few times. Here the CDR3 reads CSASQSYEQYF. DNA of the CDR3: TGCAGTGCTAGCCAATCCTACGAGCAGTACTTC. The chain joins TRBV20-1 to TRBJ2-7, with unresolved D. The CDR3 runs to 11 residues. The germline V gene encodes CDR1 DFQATT and CDR2 SNEGSKA (reference sequence). V gave up 3 bases and J gave up 1 base, with 4 bases separating them.

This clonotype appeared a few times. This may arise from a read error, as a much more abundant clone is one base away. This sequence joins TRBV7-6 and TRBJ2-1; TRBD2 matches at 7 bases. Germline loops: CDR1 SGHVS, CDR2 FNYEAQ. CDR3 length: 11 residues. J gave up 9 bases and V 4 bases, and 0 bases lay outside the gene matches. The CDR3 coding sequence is TGTGCCAGCAGCTCTAGCGGTGAGCAGTTCTTC. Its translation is CASSSSGEQFF.

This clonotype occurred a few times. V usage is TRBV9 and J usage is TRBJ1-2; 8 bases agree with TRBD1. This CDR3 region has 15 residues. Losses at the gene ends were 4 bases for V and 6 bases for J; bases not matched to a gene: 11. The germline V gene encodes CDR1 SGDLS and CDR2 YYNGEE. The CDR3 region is CASSPEDREHDGYTF. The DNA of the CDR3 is TGTGCCAGCAGCCCCGAGGACAGGGAGCATGATGGCTACACCTTC.

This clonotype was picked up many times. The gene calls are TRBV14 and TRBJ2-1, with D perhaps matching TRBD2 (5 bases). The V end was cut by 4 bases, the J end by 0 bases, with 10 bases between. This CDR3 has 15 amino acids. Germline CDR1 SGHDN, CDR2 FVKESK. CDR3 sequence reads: CASSPGLASYNEQFF. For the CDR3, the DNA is TGTGCCAGCAGCCCGGGATTGGCCTCCTACAATGAGCAGTTCTTC.

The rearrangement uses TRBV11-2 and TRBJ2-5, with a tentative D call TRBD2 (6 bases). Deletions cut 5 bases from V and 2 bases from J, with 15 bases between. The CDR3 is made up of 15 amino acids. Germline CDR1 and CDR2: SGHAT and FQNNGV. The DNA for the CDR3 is TGTGCCAGCAGCCAAGGGGCGGGGTTACAAGAGACCCAGTACTTC. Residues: CASSQGAGLQETQYF.

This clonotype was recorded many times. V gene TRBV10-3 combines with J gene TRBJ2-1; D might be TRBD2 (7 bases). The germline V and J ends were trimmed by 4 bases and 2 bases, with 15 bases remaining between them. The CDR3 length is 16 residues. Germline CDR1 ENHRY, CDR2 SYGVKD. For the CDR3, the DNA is TGTGCCATCAGTGTCCCCGGGGGGCCCGCCTACAATGAGCAGTTCTTC. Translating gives CAISVPGGPAYNEQFF.

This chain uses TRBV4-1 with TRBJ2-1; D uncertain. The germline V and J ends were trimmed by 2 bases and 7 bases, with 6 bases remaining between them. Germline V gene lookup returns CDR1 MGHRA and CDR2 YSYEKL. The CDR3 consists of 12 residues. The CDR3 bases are TGCGCCAGCAGCCAAATTGGAAATGAGCAGTTCTTC. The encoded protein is CASSQIGNEQFF.

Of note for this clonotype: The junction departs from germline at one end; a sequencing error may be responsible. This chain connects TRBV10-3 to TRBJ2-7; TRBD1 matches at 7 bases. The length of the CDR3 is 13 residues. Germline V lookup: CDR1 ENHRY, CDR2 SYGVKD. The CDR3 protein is CAISGGGSDEQYF. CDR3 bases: TGTGCCATCAGTGGAGGGGGCTCCGACGAGCAGTACTTC.